This T cell receptor beta chain was obtained from a study of cytomegalovirus exposure and HLA in healthy donors. As for the study in general: The 95 to 150 validation repertoires, a later analysis reported, used the same platform as the 550 to 800 first-cohort repertoires.

Sequencing used immunoSEQ multiplex PCR; TCRdb keeps in-frame clones, though not all of them. The table records fewer than 95,000 clones, more than 70% of them present only once. CDR3 length: 12 amino acids. V was shortened by 0 bases and J by 8 bases, with 7 bases between the two germline ends. Germline V CDR1 and CDR2: LGHNA, YNFKEQ. This TCR derives from a woman aged 18-30 years in good health and CMV-seropositive. The rearrangement links TRBV4-2 to TRBJ1-2; D is undetermined. The sample taken for sequencing was PBMCs. CDR3: CASSQDRYGYTF. The CDR3 DNA is TGTGCCAGCAGCCAAGATCGGTACGGCTACACCTTC.